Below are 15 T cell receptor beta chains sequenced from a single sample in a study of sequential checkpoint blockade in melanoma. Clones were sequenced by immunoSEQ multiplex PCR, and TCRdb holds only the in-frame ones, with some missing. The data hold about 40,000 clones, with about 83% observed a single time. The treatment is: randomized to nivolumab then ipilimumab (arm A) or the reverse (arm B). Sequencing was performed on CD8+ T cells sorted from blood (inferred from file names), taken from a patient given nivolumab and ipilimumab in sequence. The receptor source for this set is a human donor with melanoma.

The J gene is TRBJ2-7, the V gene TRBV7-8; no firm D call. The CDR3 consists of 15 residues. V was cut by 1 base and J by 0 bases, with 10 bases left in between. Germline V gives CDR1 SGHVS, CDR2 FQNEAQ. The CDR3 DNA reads TGTGCCAGCAGCTTAGATCCAGGAACCTCCTACGAGCAGTACTTC. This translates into CASSLDPGTSYEQYF.

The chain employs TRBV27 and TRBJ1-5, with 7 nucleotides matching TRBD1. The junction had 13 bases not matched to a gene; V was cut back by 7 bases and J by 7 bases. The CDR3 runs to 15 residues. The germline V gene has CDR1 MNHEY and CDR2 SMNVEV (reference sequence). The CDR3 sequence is CASTPRGVSGQPQHF. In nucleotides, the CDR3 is TGTGCCAGCACCCCCAGGGGGGTCTCGGGACAGCCCCAGCATTTT.

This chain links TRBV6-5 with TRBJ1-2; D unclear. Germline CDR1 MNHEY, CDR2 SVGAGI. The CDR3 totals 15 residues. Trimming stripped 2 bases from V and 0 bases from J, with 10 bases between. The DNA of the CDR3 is TGTGCCAGCAGTTACGAGGCAGCTGCTAACTATGGCTACACCTTC. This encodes CASSYEAAANYGYTF.

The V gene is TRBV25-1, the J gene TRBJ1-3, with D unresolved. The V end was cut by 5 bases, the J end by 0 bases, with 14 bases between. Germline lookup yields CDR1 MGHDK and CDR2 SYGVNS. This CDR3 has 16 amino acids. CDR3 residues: CASSLGELSSGNTIYF. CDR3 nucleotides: TGTGCCAGCAGTCTAGGTGAACTGAGCTCTGGAAACACCATATATTTT. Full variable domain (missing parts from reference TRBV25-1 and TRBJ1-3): EADIYQTPRYLVIGTGKKITLECSQTMGHDKMYWYQQDPGMELHLIHYSYGVNSTEKGDLSSESTVSRIRTEHFPLTLESARPSHTSQYLCASSLGELSSGNTIYFGEGSWLTVV.

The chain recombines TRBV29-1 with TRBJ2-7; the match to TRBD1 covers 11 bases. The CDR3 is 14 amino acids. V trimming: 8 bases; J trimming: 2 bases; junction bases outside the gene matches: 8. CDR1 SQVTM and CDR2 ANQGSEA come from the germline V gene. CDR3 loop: CSTTRTGGTYEQYF. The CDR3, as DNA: TGCAGCACGACCCGGACAGGGGGCACCTACGAGCAGTACTTC.

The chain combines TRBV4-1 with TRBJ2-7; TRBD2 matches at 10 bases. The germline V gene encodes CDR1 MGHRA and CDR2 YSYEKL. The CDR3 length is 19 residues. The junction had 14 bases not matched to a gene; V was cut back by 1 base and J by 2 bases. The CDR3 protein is CASSQVVTSGVPLPYEQYF. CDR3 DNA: TGCGCCAGCAGCCAAGTCGTAACTAGCGGGGTACCTTTACCCTACGAGCAGTACTTC.

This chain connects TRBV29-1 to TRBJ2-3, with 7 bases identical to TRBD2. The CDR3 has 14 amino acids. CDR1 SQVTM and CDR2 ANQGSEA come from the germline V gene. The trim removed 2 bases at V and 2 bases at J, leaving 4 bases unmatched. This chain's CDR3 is CSVEKRDVTDTQYF. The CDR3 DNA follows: TGCAGCGTTGAAAAGCGGGATGTCACAGATACGCAGTATTTT.

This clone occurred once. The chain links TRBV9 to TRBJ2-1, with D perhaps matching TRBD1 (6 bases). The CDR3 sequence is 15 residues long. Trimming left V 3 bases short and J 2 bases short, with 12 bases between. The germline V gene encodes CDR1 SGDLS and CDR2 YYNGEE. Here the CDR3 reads CASSAQGSAYNEQFF. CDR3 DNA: TGTGCCAGCAGCGCACAGGGATCGGCCTACAATGAGCAGTTCTTC.

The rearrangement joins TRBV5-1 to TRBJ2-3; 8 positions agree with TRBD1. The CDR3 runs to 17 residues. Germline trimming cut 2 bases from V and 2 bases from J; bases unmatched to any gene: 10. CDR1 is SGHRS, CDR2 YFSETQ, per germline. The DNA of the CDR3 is TGCGCCAGCAGCTTAGACAGGGGAGTTCGTAACACAGATACGCAGTATTTT. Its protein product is CASSLDRGVRNTDTQYF.

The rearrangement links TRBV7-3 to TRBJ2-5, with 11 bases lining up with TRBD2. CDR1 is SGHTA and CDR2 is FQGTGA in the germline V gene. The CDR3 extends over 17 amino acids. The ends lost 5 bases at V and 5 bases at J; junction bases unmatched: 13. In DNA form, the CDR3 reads TGTGCCAGCAGCCCTGGGTTTGGACTAGCGGGCGCGGAGACCCAGTACTTC. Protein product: CASSPGFGLAGAETQYF.

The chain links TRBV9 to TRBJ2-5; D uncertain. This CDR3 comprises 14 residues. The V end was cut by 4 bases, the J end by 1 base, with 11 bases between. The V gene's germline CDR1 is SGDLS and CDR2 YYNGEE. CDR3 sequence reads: CASSPDSFQETQYF. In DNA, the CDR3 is TGTGCCAGCAGCCCCGACTCGTTCCAAGAGACCCAGTACTTC.

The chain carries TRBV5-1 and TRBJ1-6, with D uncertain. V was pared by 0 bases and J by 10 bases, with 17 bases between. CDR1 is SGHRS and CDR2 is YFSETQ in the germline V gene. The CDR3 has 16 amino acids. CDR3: CASSLGFDGVGSPLHF. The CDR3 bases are TGCGCCAGCAGCTTGGGATTTGACGGGGTCGGCTCACCCCTCCACTTT.

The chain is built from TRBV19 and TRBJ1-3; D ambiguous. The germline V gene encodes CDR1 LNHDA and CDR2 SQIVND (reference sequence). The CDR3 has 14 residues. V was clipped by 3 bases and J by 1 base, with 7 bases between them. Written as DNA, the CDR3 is TGTGCCAGTAGTATCGCGGTTTCTGGAAACACCATATATTTT. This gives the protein CASSIAVSGNTIYF.

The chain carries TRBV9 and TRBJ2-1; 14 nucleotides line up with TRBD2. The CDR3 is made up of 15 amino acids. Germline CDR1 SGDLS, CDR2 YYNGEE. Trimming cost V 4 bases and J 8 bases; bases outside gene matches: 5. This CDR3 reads CASSIGTSGGHEQFF. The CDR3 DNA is TGTGCCAGCAGCATCGGGACTAGCGGGGGTCATGAGCAGTTCTTC.

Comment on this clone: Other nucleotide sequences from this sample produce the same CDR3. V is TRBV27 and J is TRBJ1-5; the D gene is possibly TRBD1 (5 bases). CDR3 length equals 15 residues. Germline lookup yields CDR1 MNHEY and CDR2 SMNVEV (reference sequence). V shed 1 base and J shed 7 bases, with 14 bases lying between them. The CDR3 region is CASSLWPGGGQPQHF. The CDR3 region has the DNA TGTGCCAGCAGTTTATGGCCCGGGGGAGGCCAGCCCCAGCATTTT.